This paragraph covers one T cell receptor (beta chain) sequence. Its specificity is unknown. CDR1 is KGHDR and CDR2 is SFDVKD in the germline V gene. This CDR3 has 16 residues. V lost 4 bases to trimming and J lost 5 bases; unmatched junction nucleotides: 7. This sample stems from a study of T cell responses to AZD1222 COVID-19 vaccine. Study-wide points: The sample set comprised mostly white British donors with more females, and clonal diversity was possibly underestimated.

TCRdb keeps only in-frame clones here, not all; method: immunoSEQ multiplex PCR. Of under 150,000 clones in the sample, around nine tenths were seen once. The genes are TRBV24-1 and TRBJ2-1; 10 bases line up with TRBD2. The TCR sequence derives from an adult who received the AZD1222 COVID-19 vaccine. The sequences come from peripheral blood, collected 28 days after the second AZD1222 dose. The CDR3 sequence is CATSESGLADDNEQFF. For the CDR3, the DNA is TGTGCCACCAGTGAGTCCGGACTAGCGGACGACAATGAGCAGTTCTTC.